The sequence of this TCR beta chain was determined in a study of early T cells in non-severe SARS-CoV-2 infection. This clonotype was counted between two and nine times. V lost 6 bases and J lost 4, with 13 bases in between. The CDR3 is made up of 14 amino acids. Researchers tagged individual cDNA molecules with unique molecular identifiers. TCRdb reanalysed the 5' RACE reads using MiXCR and keeps one entry per CDR3 protein. The repertoire holds 35,000 to 45,000 distinct CDR3 sequences, with approximately 8% as singletons. This clonotype originated in an adult who was a healthcare worker with PCR-confirmed SARS-CoV-2 infection or an uninfected control (not recorded which). This sample comprised whole blood, obtained at baseline. The chain uses TRBV12-3 or TRBV12-4 and TRBJ1-5; no firm D call. As DNA, the CDR3 is TGTGCCAGCAGCGACGAACGCCGGAATCAGCCCCAGCATTTT. Its translation is CASSDERRNQPQHF.